This T cell receptor (beta chain) is from a study of blood T cell repertoires in COVID-19. Whole-study context: Italy, Spain and the United States were the sources of the convalescent and acute COVID-19 samples. In each case, the material was cDNA or gDNA derived from T cells, B-cell-depleted T cells, or PBMCs.

As handled by the study authors: Scientists estimated how many nucleated cells there were by amplifying reference gene primers. Produced via immunoSEQ multiplex PCR; TCRdb's table is partial and in-frame only. The DNA was the basis for D and trimming; V, J and clone size are from that table. The sample has some 150,000 clones; around 81% are singletons. The source material was peripheral blood. This TCR was sampled from a human donor with acute or convalescent COVID-19. The donor label of this sample is uncertain.

CDR3 in DNA: TGTGCCTGGAGTGGAGCGGGCGGAGAGACTCACACCTTAGAGACCCAGTACTTC. Translating gives CAWSGAGGETHTLETQYF. V usage is TRBV30 and J usage is TRBJ2-5; D perhaps matches TRBD2 (6 bases). Germline CDR1 is GTSNPN and CDR2 is SVGIG (reference sequence). V was clipped by 1 base and J by 4 bases, with 25 bases between them. CDR3 length equals 18 residues.